Listed below are T cell receptor beta chains from one sample, sequenced in a study of blood T cell repertoires in COVID-19. Sequenced by immunoSEQ multiplex PCR; TCRdb stores in-frame clones only, minus some. The profile shows a few hundred thousand clones, 89% of them singletons. The source material was PBMCs or T cells enriched from blood (not recorded which). The receptor source for this set is a middle-aged woman who had recovered from COVID-19. The CDR3 runs from the conserved cysteine through the conserved F or W. Part of the rows lack a size; the others show once, few, many or a class for expanded clones.

CDR3 protein | CDR3 length | J gene | V gene | clone size
CAWTRQDYEQYF | 12 | TRBJ2-7 | TRBV30 | NA
CASSQWTGRNTEAFF | 15 | TRBJ1-1 | TRBV7-2 | NA
CASSLGAGAVSYEQYF | 16 | TRBJ2-7 | TRBV7-2 | NA
CSVEVSGAYEQYF | 13 | TRBJ2-7 | TRBV29-1 | NA
CASSPRTGHEAFF | 13 | TRBJ1-1 | TRBV11-3 | NA
CASSRAGTGIGKLFF | 15 | TRBJ1-4 | TRBV6-5 | NA
CATSDWESNQPQHF | 14 | TRBJ1-5 | TRBV24-1 | NA
CASSIYRLEKANEQFF | 16 | TRBJ2-1 | TRBV2 | once
CAIKQGSGANVLTF | 14 | TRBJ2-6 | TRBV10-3 | NA
CASSLKRAQETQYF | 14 | TRBJ2-5 | TRBV6-5 | NA
CASSLGGRARNEQFF | 15 | TRBJ2-1 | TRBV5-4 | NA
CASSSTQLVTGELFF | 15 | TRBJ2-2 | TRBV11-3 | few
CASSLPGQGNTIYF | 14 | TRBJ1-3 | TRBV5-1 | once
CASTLTGLAGVETQYF | 16 | TRBJ2-5 | TRBV5-6 | NA
CATSDPTSGLYNEQFF | 16 | TRBJ2-1 | TRBV24-1 | NA
CASSTRVSGANVLTF | 15 | TRBJ2-6 | TRBV19 | NA
CASSLGTGLFNEQFF | 15 | TRBJ2-1 | TRBV5-4 | NA
CASSLEIGDSDYEQYF | 16 | TRBJ2-7 | TRBV7-9 | NA
CASSRDRGDTEAFF | 14 | TRBJ1-1 | TRBV5-1 | NA
CATSRDSSGQETQYF | 15 | TRBJ2-5 | TRBV15 | NA
CASSEQGVNAGELFF | 15 | TRBJ2-2 | TRBV5-4 | NA
CASSLSDRDTGELFF | 15 | TRBJ2-2 | TRBV28 | NA
CASSETGGRDTQYF | 14 | TRBJ2-3 | TRBV18 | NA
CASSYGDRYYGYTF | 14 | TRBJ1-2 | TRBV6-5 | NA
CASSVEPTSGGFGTDTQYF | 19 | TRBJ2-3 | TRBV6-4 | NA
CASSSTPRQYTGELFF | 16 | TRBJ2-2 | TRBV28 | NA
CASSLDGGSETQYF | 14 | TRBJ2-5 | TRBV7-9 | NA
CASSLQGNTEAFF | 13 | TRBJ1-1 | TRBV27 | NA
CASSQADGGGQVGYGYTF | 18 | TRBJ1-2 | TRBV4-2 | NA
CASSTGDLNTEAFF | 14 | TRBJ1-1 | TRBV19 | NA
CASSEMAGAGNTIYF | 15 | TRBJ1-3 | TRBV6-1 | NA
CAISEARTSGDEQYF | 15 | TRBJ2-7 | TRBV10-3 | NA
CASSRGESSSYEQYF | 15 | TRBJ2-7 | TRBV16 | NA
CASSAGLAGTNEQFF | 15 | TRBJ2-1 | TRBV9 | NA
CASSSGQLNEKLFF | 14 | TRBJ1-4 | TRBV6-5 | NA
CASSLEGRAGRTDTQYF | 17 | TRBJ2-3 | TRBV5-4 | NA
CASSLTGPIQETQYF | 15 | TRBJ2-5 | TRBV7-6 | NA
CASSHGQYSGANVLTF | 16 | TRBJ2-6 | TRBV2 | NA
CASSQFSTGELFF | 13 | TRBJ2-2 | TRBV16 | NA
CASSSRGVNYGYTF | 14 | TRBJ1-2 | TRBV19 | NA
CASSPRDSSNQPQHF | 15 | TRBJ1-5 | TRBV18 | NA
CASSPDRSSYEQYF | 14 | TRBJ2-7 | TRBV4-2 | few
CASSALAGGNNEQFF | 15 | TRBJ2-1 | TRBV2 | NA
CAWSPAPRYGYTF | 13 | TRBJ1-2 | TRBV30 | NA
CASIQGGQPQHF | 12 | TRBJ1-5 | TRBV27 | NA
CASAPGGTSDYEQFF | 15 | TRBJ2-1 | TRBV5-1 | NA
CASSQDGRGYADTQYF | 16 | TRBJ2-3 | TRBV4-1 | NA
CASSLWGQQNTEAFF | 15 | TRBJ1-1 | TRBV6-2/TRBV6-3 | NA
CASSIPRARQPQHF | 14 | TRBJ1-5 | TRBV11-3 | NA
CASSPRTVQETQYF | 14 | TRBJ2-5 | TRBV18 | NA
CASSVGTGEEGTQYF | 15 | TRBJ2-5 | TRBV9 | NA
CASSLGLAGSYEQYF | 15 | TRBJ2-7 | TRBV5-5 | NA
CAIGDSYNSPLHF | 13 | TRBJ1-6 | TRBV10-3 | NA
CASSLAQGYEQYF | 13 | TRBJ2-7 | TRBV28 | NA
CSVGGTVESYNEQFF | 15 | TRBJ2-1 | TRBV29-1 | NA
CASSVRGNTGELFF | 14 | TRBJ2-2 | TRBV2 | NA
CASSLRTGGLSEAFF | 15 | TRBJ1-1 | TRBV11-3 | NA